These 4 T cell receptor beta chains came from one sample sequenced in a study of blood T cell repertoires in COVID-19. TCRdb's table, derived via immunoSEQ multiplex PCR, lists solely in-frame clones and lacks some. The data hold 55,000 to 80,000 clones, with roughly 87% observed a single time. The material sequenced was peripheral blood. The receptors derive from a man at least 80 years old with acute or convalescent COVID-19.

This sequence joins TRBV19 and TRBJ2-3; tentatively, D is TRBD2 (5 bases). V was trimmed by 1 base and J by 0 bases, leaving 11 bases between them. The CDR3 sequence is 16 residues long. Germline assignment: CDR1 LNHDA and CDR2 SQIVND (reference sequence). The CDR3 loop is CASSIARDTSTDTQYF. The CDR3 region has the DNA TGTGCCAGTAGTATAGCACGGGATACTAGCACAGATACGCAGTATTTT.

This chain joins TRBV7-2 and TRBJ1-5; no clear D gene. This CDR3 region has 12 residues. In germline, CDR1 is SGHTA, CDR2 FQGNSA. The V end was cut by 4 bases, the J end by 4 bases, with 5 bases between. Here the CDR3 DNA reads TGTGCCAGCAGCTCCCTAAATCAGCCCCAGCATTTT. Its translation: CASSSLNQPQHF.

CDR3 coding DNA: TGTGCCAGCAGTTCGCTCACCGGGACACACGGTTGGTTCTTC. Translation gives CASSSLTGTHGWFF. V is TRBV25-1 and J is TRBJ2-1; possible D gene TRBD1, 6 bases. V shed 5 bases and J shed 15 bases, with 23 bases lying between them. Germline V gene data show CDR1 as MGHDK and CDR2 as SYGVNS. The CDR3 sequence is 14 residues long.

J is TRBJ2-2 and V is TRBV24-1; D might be TRBD2 (5 bases). The CDR3 is made up of 14 amino acids. Trimming cost V 5 bases and J 4 bases, with 10 bases left between them. Germline assignment: CDR1 KGHDR and CDR2 SFDVKD. Here the CDR3 DNA reads TGTGCCACCAGTGTAAGCGGATTCACCGGGGAGCTGTTTTTT. It translates to CATSVSGFTGELFF.